Given below is one T cell receptor beta chain in context. The antigen is undetermined. Here immunoSEQ multiplex PCR was the method, and the copy in TCRdb shows in-frame clones only, minus some. The profile shows about 36,000 clones, 77% of them singletons. This sample is drawn from a study of CD4 T cells in relation to SARS-CoV-2 and coronaviruses. On the study more broadly: After nine to eleven days of antigen culture, PBMC TCR beta CDR3s were sequenced. Findings of the study overall: No donor gave both pre-pandemic and post-infection samples.

Trimming cost V 4 bases and J 4 bases; bases outside gene matches: 6. The CDR3 covers 15 residues. Germline CDR1 and CDR2: SGHRS and YFSETQ. Sequenced input: memory CD4+ T cells from PBMCs, cultured in vitro. The chain joins TRBV5-1 to TRBJ2-2, with 8 nucleotides matching TRBD1. This clonotype was obtained from an adult with COVID-19. CDR3 DNA: TGCGCCAGCAGCCGTAAGACAGGGGCCACCGGGGAGCTGTTTTTT. Amino acids: CASSRKTGATGELFF.